This T cell receptor beta chain was profiled in a study of blood T cell repertoires in COVID-19. The data were produced by immunoSEQ multiplex PCR, yet TCRdb's version contains in-frame clones alone and is incomplete. Of hundreds of thousands of clones listed, around nine tenths are singletons. Germline V gene sequence: CDR1 LGHDT, CDR2 YNNKEL (reference sequence). Trimming removed 4 bases from V and 7 bases from J; junction bases left unmatched: 6. The CDR3 is made up of 15 amino acids. The V call is TRBV3-1 (or the pseudogene TRBV3-2), the J call TRBJ2-7; TRBD2 agrees at 14 bases. This receptor was obtained from a woman in her twenties or thirties with COVID-19, enrolled during active disease. Sequencing was done on a sample of peripheral blood. CDR3 protein: CASSLGTSGGEEQYF. The CDR3 DNA follows: TGTGCCAGCAGCCTTGGGACTAGCGGGGGAGAGGAGCAGTACTTC.